Each of the 12 T cell receptor beta chains below was sequenced from the same sample in a study of beta chain features in type 1 diabetes. Study findings and constraints: Patients with Type 1 diabetes showed moderately but significantly shorter TCRB CDR3s in all four CD4+ subsets.

Sequenced material consisted of expressed TCRB transcripts (all of the isolated RNA was reverse transcribed). Profiled with immunoSEQ multiplex PCR; TCRdb holds only in-frame clones, not every one. The sample has almost 350,000 clones; around 9% are singletons. Their specific antigens are unknown. The sample consisted of central memory CD4+ T cells from blood. Source of these receptors: a man aged 30 to 39 with type 1 diabetes.

The V call is TRBV14, the J call TRBJ1-1, with 9 positions matching TRBD1. The V segment lost 5 bases and the J segment 7 bases; nucleotides outside the gene matches: 5. The CDR3 sequence is 13 residues long. Per germline, CDR1 SGHDN and CDR2 FVKESK. CDR3 in amino acids: CASSATGGYEAFF. CDR3 DNA: TGTGCCAGCAGCGCGACAGGGGGTTATGAAGCTTTCTTT. The whole variable domain, filled in from reference TRBV14 and TRBJ1-1, reads EAGVTQFPSHSVIEKGQTVTLRCDPISGHDNLYWYRRVMGKEIKFLLHFVKESKQDESGMPNNRFLAERTGGTYSTLKVQPAELEDSGVYFCASSATGGYEAFFGQGTRLTVV.

This clone was recorded a few times. The V and J genes are TRBV7-8 and TRBJ2-5; D gene uncertain. Germline CDR1 is SGHVS and CDR2 is FQNEAQ. Deletions cut 1 base from V and 4 bases from J, with 16 bases between. The CDR3 extends over 16 amino acids. For the CDR3, the DNA is TGTGCCAGCAGCTTAGTTGTGAATCCCCTGGGAGAGACCCAGTACTTC. Translated, it gives CASSLVVNPLGETQYF. Full variable domain (rest looked up from reference TRBV7-8 and TRBJ2-5): GAGVSQSPRYKVAKRGQDVALRCDPISGHVSLFWYQQALGQGPEFLTYFQNEAQLDKSGLPSDRFFAERPEGSVSTLKIQRTQQEDSAVYLCASSLVVNPLGETQYFGPGTRLLVL.

The chain is built from TRBV28 and TRBJ1-5, with D hard to call. Germline assignment: CDR1 MDHEN and CDR2 SYDVKM. This CDR3 spans 14 amino acids. Trimming cost V 6 bases and J 5 bases, with 14 bases left between them. The DNA of the CDR3 is TGTGCCAGCAGCCTGTTAGCTGGCCATCAGCCCCAGCATTTT. It is translated as CASSLLAGHQPQHF.

The rearrangement joins TRBV9 to TRBJ2-1; D is perhaps TRBD2 (6 bases). From germline, CDR1 is SGDLS and CDR2 YYNGEE. The length of the CDR3 is 15 residues. Trimming pared 0 bases from V and 0 bases from J, leaving 7 bases between. The CDR3 here is CASSVASASYNEQFF. CDR3 sequence (DNA): TGTGCCAGCAGCGTAGCTAGCGCCTCCTACAATGAGCAGTTCTTC. Full variable domain (missing parts from reference TRBV9 and TRBJ2-1): DSGVTQTPKHLITATGQRVTLRCSPRSGDLSVYWYQQSLDQGLQFLIQYYNGEERAKGNILERFSAQQFPDLHSELNLSSLELGDSALYFCASSVASASYNEQFFGPGTRLTVL.

The J gene is TRBJ2-7, the V gene TRBV21-1; the table's D call, TRBD2, has no DNA check behind it. TRBV21-1 constitutes a pseudogene. The CDR3 has 14 amino acids. The CDR3 is CASHKKASPLEQYF. The DNA for the CDR3 is TGTGCCAGCCATAAAAAAGCTTCACCACTCGAGCAGTACTTC.

The CDR3, as DNA: TGTGCCAGCAGCGTAGATCCGGGACGCAACACCCGCCTCCACTTT. Its translation is CASSVDPGRNTRLHF. The chain carries TRBV9 and TRBJ1-6, with D possibly being TRBD1 (5 bases). Germline V gene lookup returns CDR1 SGDLS and CDR2 YYNGEE. The CDR3 consists of 15 residues. Trimming left V 0 bases short and J 15 bases short, with 19 bases between. The full variable domain, with the rest looked up from reference TRBV9 and TRBJ1-6, is DSGVTQTPKHLITATGQRVTLRCSPRSGDLSVYWYQQSLDQGLQFLIQYYNGEERAKGNILERFSAQQFPDLHSELNLSSLELGDSALYFCASSVDPGRNTRLHFGNGTRLTVT.

This clone has only a few counts. V gene TRBV25-1 combines with J gene TRBJ2-5; the D gene is possibly TRBD1 (5 bases). Per germline, CDR1 MGHDK and CDR2 SYGVNS. The germline V and J ends were trimmed by 5 bases and 2 bases, with 12 bases remaining between them. This CDR3 has 14 residues. In DNA, the CDR3 is TGTGCCAGCAGTAACCCAGGGAATCAAGAGACCCAGTACTTC. This translates into CASSNPGNQETQYF.

A few counts support this clone. The V gene is TRBV4-1, the J gene TRBJ1-5; the D gene is possibly TRBD1 (6 bases). Germline CDR1 reads MGHRA; CDR2 reads YSYEKL. Trimming removed 0 bases at V and 5 bases at J, with 11 bases between. The CDR3 is made up of 15 amino acids. CDR3 loop: CASSQEGARDQPQHF. The CDR3 region has the DNA TGCGCCAGCAGCCAAGAGGGGGCGCGGGATCAGCCCCAGCATTTT.

This clone showed up just a few times. This chain joins TRBV7-2 and TRBJ2-1, with a weak D call TRBD2 (6 bases). Germline values: CDR1 SGHTA, CDR2 FQGNSA. The CDR3 is 15 residues long. Trimming removed 5 bases at V and 2 bases at J, with 13 bases between. CDR3 in amino acids: CASSAPSVAYNEQFF. The CDR3 DNA reads TGTGCCAGCAGCGCTCCTAGCGTGGCCTACAATGAGCAGTTCTTC. Looking up the rest from reference TRBV7-2 and TRBJ2-1 gives the full variable domain: GAGVSQSPSNKVTEKGKDVELRCDPISGHTALYWYRQSLGQGLEFLIYFQGNSAPDKSGLPSDRFSAERTGGSVSTLTIQRTQQEDSAVYLCASSAPSVAYNEQFFGPGTRLTVL.

This chain uses TRBV28 with TRBJ2-6; D might be TRBD1 (6 bases). CDR3 length: 15 amino acids. The V and J ends lost 5 bases and 0 bases respectively, with 8 bases between them. CDR1 is MDHEN, CDR2 SYDVKM, per germline. The CDR3 here is CASSVGGSGANVLTF. The CDR3 DNA reads TGTGCCAGCAGTGTAGGGGGCTCTGGGGCCAACGTCCTGACTTTC.

In nucleotides, the CDR3 is TGTGCCAGCAGTGAAACAAGTAGCAATCAGCCCCAGCATTTT. This encodes CASSETSSNQPQHF. The chain combines TRBV2 with TRBJ1-5; unclear D gene. This CDR3 has 14 amino acids. Per the germline V gene, CDR1 is SNHLY and CDR2 is FYNNEI. Trimming cost V 2 bases and J 0 bases, with 5 bases left between them.

This rearrangement joins TRBV5-6 to TRBJ2-7; 8 bases align to TRBD1. The CDR3 loop spans 15 amino acids. Looked up from germline, CDR1 is SGHDT and CDR2 is YYEEEE. V shed 1 base, J shed 3 bases, and the junction held 6 bases outside the gene matches. The CDR3 bases are TGTGCCAGCAGCTTGTACGGGACAGGAGTCTACGAGCAGTACTTC. Translation: CASSLYGTGVYEQYF.